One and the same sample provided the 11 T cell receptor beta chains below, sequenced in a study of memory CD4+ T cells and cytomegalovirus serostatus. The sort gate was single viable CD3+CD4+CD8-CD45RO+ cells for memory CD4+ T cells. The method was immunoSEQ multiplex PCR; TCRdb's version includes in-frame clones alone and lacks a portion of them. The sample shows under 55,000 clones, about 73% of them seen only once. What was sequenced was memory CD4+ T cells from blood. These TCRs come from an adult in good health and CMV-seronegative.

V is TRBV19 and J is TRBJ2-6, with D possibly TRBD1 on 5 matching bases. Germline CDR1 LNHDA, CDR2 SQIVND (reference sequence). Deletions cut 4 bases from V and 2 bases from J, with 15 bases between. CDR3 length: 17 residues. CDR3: CASSTASRGTGANVLTF. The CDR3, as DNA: TGTGCCAGTAGTACCGCCTCAAGGGGTACTGGGGCCAACGTCCTGACTTTC.

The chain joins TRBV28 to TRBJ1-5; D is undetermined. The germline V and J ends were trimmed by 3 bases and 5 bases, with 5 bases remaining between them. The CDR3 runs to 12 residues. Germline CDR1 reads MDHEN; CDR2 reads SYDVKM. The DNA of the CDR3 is TGTGCCAGCAGTTTGAACGATCAGCCCCAGCATTTT. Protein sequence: CASSLNDQPQHF.

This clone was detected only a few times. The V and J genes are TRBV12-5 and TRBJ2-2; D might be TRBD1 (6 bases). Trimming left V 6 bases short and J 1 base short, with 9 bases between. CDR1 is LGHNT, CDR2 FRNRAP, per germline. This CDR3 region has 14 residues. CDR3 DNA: TGTGCTAGTGGAATGGGACAGAACACCGGGGAGCTGTTTTTT. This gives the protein CASGMGQNTGELFF.

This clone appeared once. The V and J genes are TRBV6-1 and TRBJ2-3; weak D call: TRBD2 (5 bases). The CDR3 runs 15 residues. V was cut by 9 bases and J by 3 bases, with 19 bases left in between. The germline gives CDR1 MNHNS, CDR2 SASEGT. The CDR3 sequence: CASIYMGVLTDTQYF. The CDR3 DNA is TGTGCCAGTATCTATATGGGAGTCCTGACAGATACGCAGTATTTT.

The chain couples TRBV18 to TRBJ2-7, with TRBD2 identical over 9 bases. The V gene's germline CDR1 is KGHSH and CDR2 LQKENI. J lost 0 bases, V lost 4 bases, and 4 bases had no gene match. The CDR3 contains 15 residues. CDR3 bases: TGTGCCAGCTCACGTAGCGGGAGCCGCTCCTACGAGCAGTACTTC. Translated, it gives CASSRSGSRSYEQYF.

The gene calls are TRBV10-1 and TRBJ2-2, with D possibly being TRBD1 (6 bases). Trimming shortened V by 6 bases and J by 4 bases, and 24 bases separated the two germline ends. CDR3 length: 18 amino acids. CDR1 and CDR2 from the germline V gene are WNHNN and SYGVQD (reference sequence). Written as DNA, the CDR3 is TGCGCCAGCAGGGCCGGACAGACCCGTGGTGTACCCACCGGGGAGCTGTTTTTT. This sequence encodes CASRAGQTRGVPTGELFF.

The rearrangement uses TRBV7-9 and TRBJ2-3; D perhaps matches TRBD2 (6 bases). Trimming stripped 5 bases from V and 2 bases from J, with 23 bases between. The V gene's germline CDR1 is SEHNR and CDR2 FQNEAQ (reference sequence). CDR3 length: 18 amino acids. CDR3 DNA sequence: TGTGCCAGCAGCGCTCTGGGGGGAGGTTCTAAGGCCACAGATACGCAGTATTTT. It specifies CASSALGGGSKATDTQYF.

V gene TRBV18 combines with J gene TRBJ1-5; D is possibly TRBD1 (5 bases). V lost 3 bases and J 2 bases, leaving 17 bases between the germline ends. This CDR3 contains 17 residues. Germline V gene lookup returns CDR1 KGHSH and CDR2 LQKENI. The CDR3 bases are TGTGCCAGCTCACCCTCTGGGATACAAGGGGGCAATCAGCCCCAGCATTTT. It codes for CASSPSGIQGGNQPQHF.

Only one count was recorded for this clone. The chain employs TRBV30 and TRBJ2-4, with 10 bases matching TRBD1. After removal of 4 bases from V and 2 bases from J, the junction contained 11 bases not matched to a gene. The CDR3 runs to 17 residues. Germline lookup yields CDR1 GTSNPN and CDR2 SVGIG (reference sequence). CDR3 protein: CAWTPGQGLRPKNIQYF. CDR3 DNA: TGTGCCTGGACTCCGGGACAGGGGTTGAGGCCCAAAAACATTCAGTACTTC.

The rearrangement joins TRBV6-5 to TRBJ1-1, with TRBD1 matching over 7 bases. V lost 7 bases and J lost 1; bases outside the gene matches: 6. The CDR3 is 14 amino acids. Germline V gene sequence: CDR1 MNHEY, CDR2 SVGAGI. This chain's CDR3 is CASIQTGANTEAFF. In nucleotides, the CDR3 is TGTGCCAGCATCCAAACAGGGGCGAACACTGAAGCTTTCTTT.

The CDR3 DNA reads TGTGCCAGCAGCTTCCTACTTGAGACCCAGTACTTC. It specifies CASSFLLETQYF. The rearrangement links TRBV7-8 to TRBJ2-5; D unresolved. Germline V CDR1 and CDR2: SGHVS, FQNEAQ. Deletions cut 3 bases from V and 5 bases from J, with 7 bases between. The CDR3 loop spans 12 amino acids.